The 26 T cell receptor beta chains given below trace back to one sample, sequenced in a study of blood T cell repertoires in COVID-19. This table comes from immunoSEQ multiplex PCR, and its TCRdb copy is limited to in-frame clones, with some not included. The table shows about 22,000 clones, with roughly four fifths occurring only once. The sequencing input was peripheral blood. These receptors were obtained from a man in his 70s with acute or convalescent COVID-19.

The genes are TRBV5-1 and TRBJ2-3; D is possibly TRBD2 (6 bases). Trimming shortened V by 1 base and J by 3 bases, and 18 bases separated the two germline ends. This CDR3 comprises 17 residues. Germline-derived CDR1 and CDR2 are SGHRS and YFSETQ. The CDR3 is CASSLPGGALRTDTQYF. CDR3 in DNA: TGCGCCAGCAGCTTGCCCGGAGGGGCTTTACGAACAGATACGCAGTATTTT.

The CDR3 nucleotides read TGTGCCAGCAGCTTAGCTGGACAGGGCAATCAGCCCCAGCATTTT. Protein: CASSLAGQGNQPQHF. The chain recombines TRBV7-6 with TRBJ1-5, with 7 bases that match TRBD1. Germline-derived CDR1 and CDR2 are SGHVS and FNYEAQ. The V and J ends lost 0 bases and 2 bases, in that order; junction bases with no gene match: 1. The CDR3 runs to 15 residues.

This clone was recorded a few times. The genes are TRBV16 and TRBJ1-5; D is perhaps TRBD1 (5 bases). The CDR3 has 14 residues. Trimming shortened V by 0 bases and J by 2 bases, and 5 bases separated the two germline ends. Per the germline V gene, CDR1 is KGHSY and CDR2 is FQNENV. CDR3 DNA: TGTGCCAGCAGCCAATCAGGGGGCAATCAGCCCCAGCATTTT. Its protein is CASSQSGGNQPQHF.

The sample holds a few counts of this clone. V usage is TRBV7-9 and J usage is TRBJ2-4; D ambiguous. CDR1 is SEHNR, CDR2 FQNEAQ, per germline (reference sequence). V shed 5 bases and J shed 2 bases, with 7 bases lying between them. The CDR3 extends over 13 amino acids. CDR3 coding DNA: TGTGCCAGCAGCCCTAACTCCAAAAACATTCAGTACTTC. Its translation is CASSPNSKNIQYF.

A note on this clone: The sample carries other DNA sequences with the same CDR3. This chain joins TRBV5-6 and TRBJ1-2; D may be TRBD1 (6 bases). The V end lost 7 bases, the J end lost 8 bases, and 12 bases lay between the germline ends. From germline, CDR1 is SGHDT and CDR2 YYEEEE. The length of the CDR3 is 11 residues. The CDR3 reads CASGRDIGYTF. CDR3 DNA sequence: TGTGCCAGCGGTCGGGACATCGGCTACACCTTC.

DNA of the CDR3: TGTGCCACGTTGACAGCTAAAGGGGACAAAGCGGCTGAAGCTTTCTTT. Translating it yields CATLTAKGDKAAEAFF. The chain joins TRBV2 to TRBJ1-1; D may be TRBD1 (6 bases). This CDR3 is built from 16 residues. Germline lookup yields CDR1 SNHLY and CDR2 FYNNEI. Trimming stripped 10 bases from V and 6 bases from J, with 27 bases between. Full variable domain (remainder filled in from reference TRBV2 and TRBJ1-1): EPEVTQTPSHQVTQMGQEVILRCVPISNHLYFYWYRQILGQKVEFLVSFYNNEISEKSEIFDDQFSVERPDGSNFTLKIRSTKLEDSAMYFCATLTAKGDKAAEAFFGQGTRLTVV.

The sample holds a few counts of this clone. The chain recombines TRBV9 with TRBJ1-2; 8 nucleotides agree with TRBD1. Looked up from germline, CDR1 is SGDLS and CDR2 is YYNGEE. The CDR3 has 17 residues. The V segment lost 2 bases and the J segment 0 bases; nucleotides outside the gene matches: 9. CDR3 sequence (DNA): TGTGCCAGCAGCGTGATGACAGGGGTCTCGGCTAACTATGGCTACACCTTC. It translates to CASSVMTGVSANYGYTF.

The CDR3 DNA follows: TGCAGCGCCACGGGGGCAGGGGGCACTGAAGCTTTCTTT. Translating gives CSATGAGGTEAFF. The chain uses TRBV29-1 and TRBJ1-1; 7 nucleotides align to TRBD1. Trimming removed 7 bases from V and 4 bases from J; junction bases left unmatched: 9. This CDR3 is 13 amino acids long. The germline V gene has CDR1 SQVTM and CDR2 ANQGSEA.

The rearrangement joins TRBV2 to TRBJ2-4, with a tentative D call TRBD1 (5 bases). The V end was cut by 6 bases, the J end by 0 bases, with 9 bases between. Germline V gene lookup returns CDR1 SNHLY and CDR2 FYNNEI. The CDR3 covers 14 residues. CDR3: CASRDTSAKNIQYF. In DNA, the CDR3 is TGTGCCAGCAGGGACACTTCAGCCAAAAACATTCAGTACTTC.

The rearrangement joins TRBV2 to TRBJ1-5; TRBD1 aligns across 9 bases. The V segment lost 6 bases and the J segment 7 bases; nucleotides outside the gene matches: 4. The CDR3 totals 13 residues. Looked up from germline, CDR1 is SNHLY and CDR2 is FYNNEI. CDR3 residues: CASSGGQGQPQHF. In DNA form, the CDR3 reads TGTGCCAGCAGCGGGGGACAGGGACAGCCCCAGCATTTT.

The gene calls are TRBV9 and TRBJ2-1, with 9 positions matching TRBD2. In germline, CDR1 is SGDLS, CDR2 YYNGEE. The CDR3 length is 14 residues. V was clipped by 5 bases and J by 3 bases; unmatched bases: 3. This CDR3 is CASSASGNYNEQFF. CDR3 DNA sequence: TGTGCCAGCAGTGCTAGCGGGAACTACAATGAGCAGTTCTTC.

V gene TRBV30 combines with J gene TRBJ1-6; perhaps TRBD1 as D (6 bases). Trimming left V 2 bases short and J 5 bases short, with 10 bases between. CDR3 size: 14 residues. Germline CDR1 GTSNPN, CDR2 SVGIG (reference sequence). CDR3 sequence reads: CAWSPGTHNSPLHF. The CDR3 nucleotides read TGTGCCTGGAGTCCCGGGACACATAATTCACCCCTCCACTTT.

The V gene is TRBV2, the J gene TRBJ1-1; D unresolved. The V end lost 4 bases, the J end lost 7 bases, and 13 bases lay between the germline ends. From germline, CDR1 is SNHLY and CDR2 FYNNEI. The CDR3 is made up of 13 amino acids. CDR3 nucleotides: TGTGCCAGCAGTGCTCATCTAAAGCTTGAAGCTTTCTTT. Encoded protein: CASSAHLKLEAFF.

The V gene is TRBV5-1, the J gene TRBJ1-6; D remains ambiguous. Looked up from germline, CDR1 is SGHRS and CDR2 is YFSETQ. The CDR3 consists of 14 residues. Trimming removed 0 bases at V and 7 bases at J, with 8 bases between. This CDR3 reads CASSLESRNSPLHF. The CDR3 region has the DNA TGCGCCAGCAGCTTGGAATCCAGAAATTCACCCCTCCACTTT. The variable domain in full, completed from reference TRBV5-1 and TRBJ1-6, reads KAGVTQTPRYLIKTRGQQVTLSCSPISGHRSVSWYQQTPGQGLQFLFEYFSETQRNKGNFPGRFSGRQFSNSRSEMNVSTLELGDSALYLCASSLESRNSPLHFGNGTRLTVT.

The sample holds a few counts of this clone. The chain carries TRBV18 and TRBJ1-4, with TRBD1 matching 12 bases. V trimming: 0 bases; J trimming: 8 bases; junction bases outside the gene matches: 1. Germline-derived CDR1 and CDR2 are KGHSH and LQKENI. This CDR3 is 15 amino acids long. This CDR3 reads CASSPPGTGGEKLFF. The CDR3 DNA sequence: TGTGCCAGCTCACCACCGGGGACAGGGGGCGAAAAACTGTTTTTT.

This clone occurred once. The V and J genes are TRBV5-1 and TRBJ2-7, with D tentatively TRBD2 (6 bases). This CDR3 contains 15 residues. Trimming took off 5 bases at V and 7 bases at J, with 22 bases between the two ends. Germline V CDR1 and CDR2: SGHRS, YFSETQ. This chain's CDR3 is CASRRGGGEAREQYF. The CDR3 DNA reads TGCGCCAGCAGACGCGGAGGAGGGGAAGCAAGAGAGCAGTACTTC. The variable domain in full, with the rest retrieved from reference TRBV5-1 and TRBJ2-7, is KAGVTQTPRYLIKTRGQQVTLSCSPISGHRSVSWYQQTPGQGLQFLFEYFSETQRNKGNFPGRFSGRQFSNSRSEMNVSTLELGDSALYLCASRRGGGEAREQYFGPGTRLTVT.

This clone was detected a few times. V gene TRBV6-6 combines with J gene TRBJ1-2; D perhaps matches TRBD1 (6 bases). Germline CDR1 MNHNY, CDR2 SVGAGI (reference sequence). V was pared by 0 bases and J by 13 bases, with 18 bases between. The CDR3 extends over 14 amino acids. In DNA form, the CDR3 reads TGTGCCAGCAGTTACTCCCAGGATGCATTACAGGGCACCTTC. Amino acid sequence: CASSYSQDALQGTF.

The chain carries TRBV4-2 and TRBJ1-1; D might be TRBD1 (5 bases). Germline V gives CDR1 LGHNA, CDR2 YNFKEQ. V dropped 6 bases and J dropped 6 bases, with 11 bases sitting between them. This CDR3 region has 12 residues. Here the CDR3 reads CASSPGFSEAFF. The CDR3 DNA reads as TGTGCCAGCAGTCCAGGGTTCTCTGAAGCTTTCTTT.

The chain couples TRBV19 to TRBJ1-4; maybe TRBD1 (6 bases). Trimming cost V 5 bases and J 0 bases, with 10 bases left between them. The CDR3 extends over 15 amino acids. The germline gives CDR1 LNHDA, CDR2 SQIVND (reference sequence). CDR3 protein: CASSASGATNEKLFF. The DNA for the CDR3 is TGTGCCAGTAGTGCGTCAGGGGCAACTAATGAAAAACTGTTTTTT.

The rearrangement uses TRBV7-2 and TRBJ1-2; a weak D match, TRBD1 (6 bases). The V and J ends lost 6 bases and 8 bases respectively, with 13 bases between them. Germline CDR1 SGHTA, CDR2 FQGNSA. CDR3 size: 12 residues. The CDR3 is CASRQGSRGYTF. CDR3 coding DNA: TGTGCCAGCAGACAGGGTTCGAGGGGCTACACCTTC.

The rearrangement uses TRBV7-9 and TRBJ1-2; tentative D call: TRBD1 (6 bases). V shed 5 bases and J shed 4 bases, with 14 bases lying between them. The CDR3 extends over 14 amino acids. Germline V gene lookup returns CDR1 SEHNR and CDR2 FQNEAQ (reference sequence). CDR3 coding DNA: TGTGCCAGCAGCCTCATCGGACAGATCTATGGCTACACCTTC. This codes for CASSLIGQIYGYTF.

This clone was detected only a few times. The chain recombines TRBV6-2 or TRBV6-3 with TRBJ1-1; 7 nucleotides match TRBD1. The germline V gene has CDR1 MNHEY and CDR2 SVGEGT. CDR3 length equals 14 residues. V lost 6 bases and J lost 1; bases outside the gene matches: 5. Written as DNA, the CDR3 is TGTGCCAGCAGCCCACAGGGGCGGAACACTGAAGCTTTCTTT. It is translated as CASSPQGRNTEAFF.

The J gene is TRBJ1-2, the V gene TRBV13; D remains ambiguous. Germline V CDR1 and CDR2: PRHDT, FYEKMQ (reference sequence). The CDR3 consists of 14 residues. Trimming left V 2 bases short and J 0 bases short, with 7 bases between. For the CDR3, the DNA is TGTGCCAGCAGCTTAAGAGAGGCTAACTATGGCTACACCTTC. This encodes CASSLREANYGYTF.

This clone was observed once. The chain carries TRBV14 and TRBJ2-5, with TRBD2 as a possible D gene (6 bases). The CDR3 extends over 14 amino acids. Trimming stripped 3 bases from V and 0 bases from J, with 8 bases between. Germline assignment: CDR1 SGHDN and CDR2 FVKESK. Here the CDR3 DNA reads TGTGCCAGCAGCCAGGCGGGGTACCAAGAGACCCAGTACTTC. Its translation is CASSQAGYQETQYF.

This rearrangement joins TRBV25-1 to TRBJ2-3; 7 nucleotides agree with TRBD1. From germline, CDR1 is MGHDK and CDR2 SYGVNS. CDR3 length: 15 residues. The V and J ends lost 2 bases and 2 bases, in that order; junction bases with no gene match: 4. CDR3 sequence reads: CASSEPGQITDTQYF. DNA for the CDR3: TGTGCCAGCAGTGAACCGGGACAGATCACAGATACGCAGTATTTT. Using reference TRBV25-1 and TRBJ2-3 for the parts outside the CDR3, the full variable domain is EADIYQTPRYLVIGTGKKITLECSQTMGHDKMYWYQQDPGMELHLIHYSYGVNSTEKGDLSSESTVSRIRTEHFPLTLESARPSHTSQYLCASSEPGQITDTQYFGPGTRLTVL.

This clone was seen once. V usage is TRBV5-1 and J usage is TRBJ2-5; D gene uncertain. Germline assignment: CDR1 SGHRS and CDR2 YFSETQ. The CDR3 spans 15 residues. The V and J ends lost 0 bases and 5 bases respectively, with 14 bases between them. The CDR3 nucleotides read TGCGCCAGCAGCTTGGGTTCGTTTAGCCTGGAGACCCAGTACTTC. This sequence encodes CASSLGSFSLETQYF.